This section outlines one T cell receptor (beta chain) sequence together with its context. This clone was seen once. It lacks a known antigen. No per-base quality is available; no much larger clone lies one base away. This specimen comes from a study of vaccination effects on CD4 cells after COVID-19 (dated by TCRdb to between 2020 and 2023). Regarding the research as a whole: Post-vaccine samples across the study were collected a median of 72 days after the second dose, with a range of 14 to 241. In both COVID-19 convalescent patients and infection-naive vaccine recipients, the study compared SARS-CoV-2 spike-specific CD4+ TCR repertoires from before mRNA vaccination with those from after it. A total of 10 COVID-19 convalescent patients and a few SARS-CoV-2-naive healthy vaccine recipients were included in the full study. In the study, cultures from other donors were sequenced using the Oncomine TCR Beta short-read assay on an Illumina iSeq 100. Paper-wide results and their limitations: Among healthy vaccine recipients, nearly all vaccine-induced clones were SARS-CoV-2 mono-reactive, and only 1 of 255 was cross-reactive with common cold coronaviruses. Marked clonal contraction was observed in both infection-induced and vaccine-induced clones at late post-vaccination timepoints, consistent with waning T cell responses. The study was limited by a small number of convalescent patients and lacked early post-infection timepoints.

Library prep was done by the immunoSEQ multiplex PCR assay. TCR beta CDR3 sequencing was performed on DNA from the cultured, isolated CD4+ T cells. As for the original processing: Non-productive TCR sequences were removed, reads were trimmed to the CDR3 region, and CDR3s of at least 7 amino acids were retained. Antigen-specific clonotypes were identified with the MANAFEST web app by comparing expansion in peptide wells against reference cultures. For clones to be considered positive, expansion at FDR<0.05 versus reference and all other wells, an odds ratio above 5, and a frequency above 0.1% in two replicate wells were required. Clonotypes significantly expanded in SARS-CoV-2 spike wells and in at least one common cold coronavirus spike condition were defined as cross-reactive. CDR3 similarity was assessed by Levenshtein distance with the stringdist R package, and unrooted trees were built with ape in R 3.6.1. The table comes from immuneACCESS by way of TCRdb, which keeps in-frame sequences with V and J called. Part of the clones is missing from these tables; in studies checked, under half for an unresolved V gene and the rest for unknown reasons. That table is the source of V, J and clone size, and D and trimming were worked out from the DNA. In this sample the table shows 25,000 or so clones, more than 60% of which occur a single time. In total, the top ten clones hold approximately 7.8% of the sample.

In the ViraFEST assay, PBMC were stimulated with viral peptide pools, and TCR sequencing was then used to find antigen-specific CD4+ T cell clonotypes based on their expansion. After less than 13 days of culture, CD4+ T cells were isolated with the EasySep CD4+ T cell isolation kit. Participants received two doses of either the BNT162b2 or the mRNA-1273 mRNA SARS-CoV-2 vaccine. Negative nucleocapsid antibody results before and after vaccination confirmed that the healthy vaccine recipients had no prior SARS-CoV-2 infection. Each well held roughly 2.2 million PBMC cultured in IMDM containing around 5.1% human AB serum, roughly 9.6 IU/ml IL-2 and gentamicin, along with about 9.3 ug/ml peptides. On days 3 and 7, half of the culture medium was replaced with fresh IL-2-containing medium. Unless otherwise noted, each peptide stimulation condition was cultured in triplicate wells. Using Ficoll-Paque Plus gradient centrifugation, PBMC were separated from whole blood and then either used fresh or cryopreserved at -140C. The overlapping peptide pools covered the spike proteins of SARS-CoV-2 and of the common cold coronaviruses HCoV-NL63, HCoV-OC43 and HCoV-229E. The QIAamp micro DNA kit was used to extract genomic DNA from the cultured CD4+ T cells.

The CDR3, from cysteine to phenylalanine, totals 15 residues. Left in the record is the CDR3 DNA by itself, 45 bases read in frame from the first base. The germline V gene specifies SGHTA as CDR1 and FQGNSA as CDR2. The junction shows trimming of 1 base on V and 0 bases on J, plus 7 bases between the germline ends. The sample consisted of CD4+ T cells from PBMCs cultured with SARS-CoV-2 spike peptides, taken after COVID-19 vaccination. This specimen's cell subset or site label, interpreted: SARS-CoV-2 spike overlapping peptide pool stimulation. The chain was built from TRBV7-2 and TRBJ2-1; confidence is insufficient to name the D gene. The clonotype comes from a human donor who received a COVID-19 vaccine. CDR3 region: CASSLGLSSYNEQFF. The DNA reads as follows: TGTGCCAGCAGCTTAGGACTCAGCTCCTACAATGAGCAGTTCTTC.